This TCR beta chain was recorded in a study of shared clonotypes between healthy human individuals (dated by TCRdb to 2019 to 2021). Regarding the research as a whole: Three men and a couple of women, aged 18 to 49 years, made up the cohort. Leukapheresis yielded between about 0.9 and 8.9 billion PBMCs per donor. The study deeply sequenced blood TCR repertoires of five healthy adults to estimate repertoire size and the extent of clonotype sharing between individuals. To increase sequencing depth and limit assay-specific biases, TCR repertoire library preparation and sequencing were carried out by different laboratories using diverse techniques.

Using the deep immunoSEQ assay, multiplex PCR amplified TCR CDR3 regions from genomic DNA. Extracted genomic DNA from each cell subset was spread evenly across all wells of several immunoSEQ 96-well plates, with each plate serving as a replicate. For unsorted PBMC, each replicate PCR was loaded with about 300 ng genomic DNA, equivalent to around 30,000 T cell genomes. Ten immunoSEQ deep assay plates were used to sequence the unsorted PBMC genomic DNA. Purified libraries were quantified with a Qubit 3.0 fluorometer, sized on a Bioanalyzer 2100, and re-quantified with the KAPA Library Quantification kit. A separate single-read 150-cycle Illumina NextSeq 550 flow cell was used to sequence each immunoSEQ 96-well plate. As for the original processing: Because the immunoSEQ output included only junctional sequences and no quality scores, the filtering could not be the same as the filtering used for full-length reads. Sequences were annotated with PyIR, a Python wrapper for IgBLAST v1.9, and V/J genes and CDR3 were assigned using IMGT germline references. Any read was removed if the V/J assignment was weak (E-value above 1e-6), the CDR3 was missing, or the read contained stop codons, out-of-frame junctions, or ambiguous translated residues. V3J clonotypes were defined as sequences sharing the same inferred V gene, J gene, and CDR3 amino acid sequence. The percentage overlap between two repertoires was calculated by dividing the number of shared unique clonotypes by the size of the smaller repertoire. Three approaches were used to assess repertoire richness: RTK rarefaction, the Chao1 estimator, and Recon v2.1 estimates of unobserved clonotypes. The clones in this table, taken by TCRdb from immuneACCESS, are in-frame only. Not every clone is retained; where verified, under half of the shortfall comes from an unresolved V gene, and the cause of the rest is unknown. The V and J calls and the clone size are those of that table, but D and trimming were determined from the DNA. This sample lists fewer than 550,000 clones; 75% to 80% were detected once. The ten largest clones capture approximately 13% of the sample.

Overall study outcomes, separate from this receptor: Sampling was limited to blood, and TCR repertoires in tissue likely differ from TCR repertoires in blood. The genetic and exposure-history diversity represented was limited by the small number of donors. Pairwise subsampling indicated that sequencing depth was expected to affect the degree of clonotype sharing among donors.

V and J are truncated by 2 bases and 12 bases respectively, leaving an intervening sequence of 26 bases. Measured from the cysteine to the phenylalanine, the CDR3 is 16 residues long. CDR3 DNA only is kept here, 48 bases in frame from base 1. The germline V gene (reference sequence) gives CDR1 as GTSNPN and CDR2 as SVGIG. For this clone: It lacks a known antigen. No base qualities exist here, and no much larger clone lies one base off it.

The donors were healthy, HIV-negative adults with no recently reported acute infections or vaccinations. Every donor was a Caucasian adult residing in Nashville, Tennessee, USA. For unsorted samples, tens of millions of PBMCs were counted, and genomic DNA was extracted using the QIAamp DNA Blood Mini kit. Blood was collected by leukapheresis, and PBMCs were isolated by Ficoll-Histopaque density gradient centrifugation and then cryopreserved in liquid nitrogen vapor phase. Material for sequencing was PBMCs. The rearranged chain carries TRBV30 and TRBJ1-5; the D gene is possibly TRBD1, with 6 bases matching. The sequence derives from a woman aged 40 to 50 in good health. Some clones in this sample may be carry-over from other donors' samples. The DNA sequence is TGTGCCTGGAGTCGAACAGGGTTAAGTAACTTAGTGGTCCAGCATTTT. Translated, this is CAWSRTGLSNLVVQHF.